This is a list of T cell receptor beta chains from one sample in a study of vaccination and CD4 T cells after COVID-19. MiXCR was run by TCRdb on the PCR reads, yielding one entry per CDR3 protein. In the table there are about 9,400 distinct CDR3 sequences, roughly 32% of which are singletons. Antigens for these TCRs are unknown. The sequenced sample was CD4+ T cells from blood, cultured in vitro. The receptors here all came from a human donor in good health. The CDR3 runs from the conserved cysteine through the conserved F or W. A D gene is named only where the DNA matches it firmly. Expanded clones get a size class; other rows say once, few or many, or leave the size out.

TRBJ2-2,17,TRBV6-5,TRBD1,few,TGTGCCAGCAGTTACCCGGACAGGGAGTCGGACACCGGGGAGCTGTTTTTT,CASSYPDRESDTGELFF
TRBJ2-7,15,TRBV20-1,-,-,TGCAGTGCTAGAGTCTCTGGACAGTACACCTACGAGCAGTACTTC,CSARVSGQYTYEQYF
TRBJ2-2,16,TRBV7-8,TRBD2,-,TGTGCCAGCACCCCCCGTGGACTAGCGCTCGCCGGGGAGCTGTTTTTT,CASTPRGLALAGELFF
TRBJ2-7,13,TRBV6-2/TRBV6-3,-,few,TGTGCCAGCAGTAGAGCCGCAGCCTACGAGCAGTACTTC,CASSRAAAYEQYF
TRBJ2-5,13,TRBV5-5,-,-,TGTGCCAGCAGCTTGGCGCAGGAACAGACCCAGTACTTC,CASSLAQEQTQYF
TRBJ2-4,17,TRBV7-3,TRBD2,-,TGTGCCAGCAGCTTAATGGCTAGCGGGGTAGCCAAAAACATTCAGTACTTC,CASSLMASGVAKNIQYF
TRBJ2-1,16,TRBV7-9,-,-,TGTGCCAGCAGCTTAGGTCCGCTTGGGGCTCCCAATGAGCAGTTCTTC,CASSLGPLGAPNEQFF
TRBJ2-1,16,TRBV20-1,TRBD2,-,TGCAGTGCTAGAGATCTGCTAGCGGGAGCAGAAAATGAGCAGTTCTTC,CSARDLLAGAENEQFF
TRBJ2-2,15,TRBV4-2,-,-,TGTGCCAGCAGCCAAGATCACAGGGATGCCGGGGAGCTGTTTTTT,CASSQDHRDAGELFF
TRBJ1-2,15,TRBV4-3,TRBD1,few,TGCGCCAGCAGCCAAGTTCGGACAGGGGGCTCTGGCTACACCTTC,CASSQVRTGGSGYTF
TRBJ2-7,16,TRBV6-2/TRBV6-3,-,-,TGTGCCAGCAGTTACTCGAATTTCCCCGAGGATAGCGAGCAGTACTTC,CASSYSNFPEDSEQYF
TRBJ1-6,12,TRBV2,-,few,TGTGCCAGCTGTATGTCTAATTCACCCCTCCACTTT,CASCMSNSPLHF
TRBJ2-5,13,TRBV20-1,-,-,TGCAGTGCTACCCTACCGAGAAAGGAGACCCAGTACTTC,CSATLPRKETQYF
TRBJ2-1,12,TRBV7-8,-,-,TGTGCCAGCATCCTGGACGGGGGTGAGCAGTTCTTC,CASILDGGEQFF
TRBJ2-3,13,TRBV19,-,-,TGTGCCAGTAGCAGGGGGGAGGAAGATACGCAGTATTTT,CASSRGEEDTQYF
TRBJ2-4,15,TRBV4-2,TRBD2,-,TGTGCCAGCAGCCAAGATCAACTAGCGGGAAACATTCAGTACTTC,CASSQDQLAGNIQYF
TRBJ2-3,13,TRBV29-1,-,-,TGCAGCGTTCCCTATTCTAGCACAGATACGCAGTATTTT,CSVPYSSTDTQYF
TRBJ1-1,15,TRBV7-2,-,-,TGTGCCAGCAGCCGGGGGGGGGGTAAGCCCACTGAAGCTTTCTTT,CASSRGGGKPTEAFF
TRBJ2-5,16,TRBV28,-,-,TGTGCCAGCAGTTTAAAGGTCCCAGGGAGCCAAGAGACCCAGTACTTC,CASSLKVPGSQETQYF
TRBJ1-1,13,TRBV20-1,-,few,TGCAGTGCTTCGGGGAAGATGAACACTGAAGCTTTCTTT,CSASGKMNTEAFF
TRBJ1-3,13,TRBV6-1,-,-,TGTGCCAGCGTCGGGACGCCTGGAAACACCATATATTTT,CASVGTPGNTIYF
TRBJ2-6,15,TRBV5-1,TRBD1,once,TGCGCCAGCAGCTCAACAGGGGCTGGGGCCAACGTCCTGACTTTC,CASSSTGAGANVLTF
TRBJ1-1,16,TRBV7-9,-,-,TGTGCCAGCAGCCCACGTCCCGGGACGGGGAGGATTGAAGCTTTCTTT,CASSPRPGTGRIEAFF
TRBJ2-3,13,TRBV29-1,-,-,TGCAGCGTTGAGGGGGGTAGCACAGATACGCAGTATTTT,CSVEGGSTDTQYF
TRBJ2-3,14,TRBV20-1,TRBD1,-,TGCAGTGCTAGAAAACCACAGGGGGCAGATACGCAGTATTTT,CSARKPQGADTQYF
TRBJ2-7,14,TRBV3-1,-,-,TGTGCCAGCAGCCAAGATCGGCACGGCTACGAGCAGTACTTC,CASSQDRHGYEQYF
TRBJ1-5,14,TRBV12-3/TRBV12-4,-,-,TGTGCCAGCAGTTTAAGGGGTCAGGATCAGCCCCAGCATTTT,CASSLRGQDQPQHF
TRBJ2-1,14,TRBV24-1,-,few,TGTGCCACTTCGACCCAGGGCTCCTACAATGAGCAGTTCTTC,CATSTQGSYNEQFF
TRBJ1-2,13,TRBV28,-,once,TGTGCCAGCAGTTTCTTACAGTTCTATGGCTACACCTTC,CASSFLQFYGYTF
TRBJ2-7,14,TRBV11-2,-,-,TGTGCCAGCAGCTTAGCCAGAGGGCCCTCGGAGCAGTACTTC,CASSLARGPSEQYF
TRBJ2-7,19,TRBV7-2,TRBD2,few,TGTGCCAGCAGCTTAGCGCCGACCCTAGCGGGAGGGCCTACCTACGAGCAGTACTTC,CASSLAPTLAGGPTYEQYF
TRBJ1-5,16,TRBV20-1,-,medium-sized,TGCAGTGCTACCGAGGGCGGGGGCGAGGGCAATCAGCCCCAGCATTTT,CSATEGGGEGNQPQHF
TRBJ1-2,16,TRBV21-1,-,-,TGTGCCAGCAGCAAATGTGGCTGGGGAGTATGGTATGGCTACACCTTC,CASSKCGWGVWYGYTF
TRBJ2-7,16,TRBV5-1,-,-,TGCGCCAGCAGCTTGGGAAAAGGGACCGTGACGGGGGAGCAGTACTTC,CASSLGKGTVTGEQYF
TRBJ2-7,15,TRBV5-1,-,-,TGCGCCAGCAGCTTGGGAGGCGGGAAGGCCTACGAGCAGTACTTC,CASSLGGGKAYEQYF
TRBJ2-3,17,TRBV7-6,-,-,TGTGCCAGCAGCTCACGCGGGTTGCGCTCAGGCACAGATACGCAGTATTTT,CASSSRGLRSGTDTQYF
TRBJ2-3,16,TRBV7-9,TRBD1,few,TGTGCCAGCAGCTCTCTCCTGACAGGGAGCACAGATACGCAGTATTTT,CASSSLLTGSTDTQYF
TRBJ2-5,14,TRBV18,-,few,TGTGCCAGCTCACCATTCGGGCGCGATGAGACCCAGTACTTC,CASSPFGRDETQYF
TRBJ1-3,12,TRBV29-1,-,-,TGCAGCGTGCGGACACCTGGAAACACCATATATTTT,CSVRTPGNTIYF
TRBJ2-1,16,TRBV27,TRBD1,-,TGTGCCAGCAGTTTAGAGTTTTGGACAGGGTTTAATGAGCAGTTCTTC,CASSLEFWTGFNEQFF